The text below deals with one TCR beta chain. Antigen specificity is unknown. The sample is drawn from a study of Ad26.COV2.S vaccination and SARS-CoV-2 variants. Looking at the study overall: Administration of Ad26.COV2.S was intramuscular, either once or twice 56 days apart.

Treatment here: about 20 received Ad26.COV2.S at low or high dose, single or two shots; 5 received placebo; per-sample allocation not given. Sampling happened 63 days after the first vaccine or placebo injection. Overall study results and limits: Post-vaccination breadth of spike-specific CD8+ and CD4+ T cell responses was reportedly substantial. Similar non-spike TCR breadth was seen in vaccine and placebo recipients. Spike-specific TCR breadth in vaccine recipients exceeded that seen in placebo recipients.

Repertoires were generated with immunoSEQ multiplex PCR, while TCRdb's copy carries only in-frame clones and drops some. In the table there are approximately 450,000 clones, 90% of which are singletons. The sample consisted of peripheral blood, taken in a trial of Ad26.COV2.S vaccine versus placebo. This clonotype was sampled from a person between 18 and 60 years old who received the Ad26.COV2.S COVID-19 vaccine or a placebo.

CDR3 protein: CASSPETGSNQPQHF. The CDR3 nucleotides are TGTGCCAGCTCACCAGAGACAGGAAGCAATCAGCCCCAGCATTTT. V and J are TRBV18 and TRBJ1-5; possibly TRBD1 for D (6 bases). Germline CDR1 and CDR2: KGHSH and LQKENI. The CDR3 spans 15 residues. V was shortened by 2 bases and J by 1 base, with 9 bases between the two germline ends.